What follows are 22 T cell receptor beta chains derived from one specimen sequenced in a study of blood T cell repertoires in COVID-19. TCRdb's table, derived via immunoSEQ multiplex PCR, lists solely in-frame clones and lacks some. The data show fewer than 150,000 clones, with about 90% seen just once and 6.5% to 8.5% held by the top ten. Sequenced input: peripheral blood. Receptors were obtained from a human donor in a cohort sampled during active COVID-19.

The rearrangement uses TRBV12-3 or TRBV12-4 and TRBJ2-1; D possibly corresponds to TRBD2 (5 bases). CDR3 size: 12 residues. V was shortened by 7 bases and J by 10 bases, with 14 bases between the two germline ends. The DNA for the CDR3 is TGTGCCAGCACCTTAACTAGAGGCGAGCAGTTCTTC. Protein: CASTLTRGEQFF.

The sample holds a few counts of this clone. This chain connects TRBV6-5 to TRBJ2-7; D is unresolved. This CDR3 contains 15 residues. Germline V gives CDR1 MNHEY, CDR2 SVGAGI. V dropped 0 bases and J dropped 2 bases, with 11 bases sitting between them. In DNA form, the CDR3 reads TGTGCCAGCAGTTACTCCGCTTCGGGTCCCTACGAGCAGTACTTC. It yields the protein CASSYSASGPYEQYF.

Notes on this clone: Distinct nucleotide sequences in the sample also encode this CDR3. The chain combines TRBV5-1 with TRBJ1-1; 7 positions match TRBD1. The germline V gene has CDR1 SGHRS and CDR2 YFSETQ. The CDR3 is 14 amino acids. The J segment lost 0 bases and the V segment lost 2 bases, leaving 1 base of the junction unmatched. Here the CDR3 DNA reads TGCGCCAGCAGCTTAGGGACAGTGAACACTGAAGCTTTCTTT. Protein: CASSLGTVNTEAFF.

This sequence joins TRBV7-9 and TRBJ2-1; D gene ambiguous. The CDR3 runs 12 residues. V lost 1 base and J lost 10, with 8 bases in between. Germline V gene sequence: CDR1 SEHNR, CDR2 FQNEAQ (reference sequence). CDR3 residues: CASSLVVAEQFF. DNA for the CDR3: TGTGCCAGCAGCTTAGTCGTGGCAGAGCAGTTCTTC.

The chain links TRBV30 to TRBJ1-2; D remains ambiguous. The CDR3 sequence is 15 residues long. The V end was cut by 5 bases, the J end by 2 bases, with 18 bases between. Germline V CDR1 and CDR2: GTSNPN, SVGIG (reference sequence). CDR3 amino acids: CAWAKGRGINYGYTF. CDR3 nucleotides: TGTGCCTGGGCCAAGGGTAGAGGGATAAACTATGGCTACACCTTC. Using reference TRBV30 and TRBJ1-2 for the parts outside the CDR3, the full variable domain is SQTIHQWPATLVQPVGSPLSLECTVEGTSNPNLYWYRQAAGRGLQLLFYSVGIGQISSEVPQNLSASRPQDRQFILSSKKLLLSDSGFYLCAWAKGRGINYGYTFGSGTRLTVV.

The rearrangement uses TRBV5-1 and TRBJ2-1; 9 bases map to TRBD2. This CDR3 spans 17 amino acids. V shed 0 bases, J shed 2 bases, and the junction held 6 bases outside the gene matches. CDR1 and CDR2 from the germline V gene are SGHRS and YFSETQ. The CDR3 nucleotides read TGCGCCAGCAGCTTGGGGAGACTAGCGGACCCCTACAATGAGCAGTTCTTC. The encoded protein is CASSLGRLADPYNEQFF.

CDR3 in amino acids: CASSMGFDRQGSYEQYF. In nucleotides, the CDR3 is TGTGCCAGTAGTATGGGATTCGACCGTCAGGGCTCCTACGAGCAGTACTTC. The chain combines TRBV19 with TRBJ2-7, with D perhaps matching TRBD1 (5 bases). V dropped 3 bases and J dropped 0 bases, with 18 bases sitting between them. CDR3 length: 17 amino acids. Germline CDR1 is LNHDA and CDR2 is SQIVND (reference sequence).

The CDR3 nucleotides are TGCGCCAGCAGTGTACAGCCTACCAGCCGCCCCTACGAGCAGTACTTC. Its protein product is CASSVQPTSRPYEQYF. V and J are TRBV10-1 and TRBJ2-7; D uncertain. CDR1 is WNHNN, CDR2 SYGVQD, per germline (reference sequence). The CDR3 has 16 amino acids. With 4 bases removed from V and 2 bases from J, the gap between germline ends came to 18 bases.

The CDR3 nucleotides are TGTGCCAGCAGCTTGGGACAGGGGTTCGCGAATTCACCCCTCCACTTT. Protein product: CASSLGQGFANSPLHF. The chain recombines TRBV7-9 with TRBJ1-6; TRBD1 matches at 10 bases. Trimming at V came to 3 bases and at J to 7 bases, leaving 6 bases not matched to a gene. Germline-derived CDR1 and CDR2 are SEHNR and FQNEAQ (reference sequence). The CDR3 extends over 16 amino acids.

The chain links TRBV6-5 to TRBJ2-7; D perhaps matches TRBD1 (6 bases). Trimming cost V 6 bases and J 6 bases, with 18 bases left between them. CDR1 is MNHEY, CDR2 SVGAGI, per germline. The CDR3 spans 14 residues. As DNA, the CDR3 is TGTGCCAGCAGCCCAGGACAGCATGGGAGCGAGCAGTACTTC. This sequence encodes CASSPGQHGSEQYF.

The chain couples TRBV11-3 to TRBJ2-7, with a possible D match to TRBD1 (5 bases). The germline V gene has CDR1 SGHNT and CDR2 YENEEA. The CDR3 covers 12 residues. V lost 10 bases to trimming and J lost 0 bases, with 10 bases between them. CDR3 in DNA: TGTGCCAACCGACAGCACTCCTACGAGCAGTACTTC. This encodes CANRQHSYEQYF. The variable domain in full, completed from reference TRBV11-3 and TRBJ2-7, reads EAGVVQSPRYKIIEKKQPVAFWCNPISGHNTLYWYLQNLGQGPELLIRYENEEAVDDSQLPKDRFSAERLKGVDSTLKIQPAELGDSAVYLCANRQHSYEQYFGPGTRLTVT.

CDR3 DNA sequence: TGTGCCAGCAGTCTAGTAGCTGGGCCCCAGCATTTT. It encodes CASSLVAGPQHF. The rearrangement joins TRBV12-3 or TRBV12-4 to TRBJ1-5; D not certain. V gave up 5 bases and J gave up 9 bases, with 11 bases separating them. The CDR3 covers 12 residues.

This chain links TRBV30 with TRBJ1-6, with a weak D call TRBD1 (6 bases). Germline values: CDR1 GTSNPN, CDR2 SVGIG (reference sequence). This CDR3 contains 16 residues. Trimming took off 5 bases at V and 2 bases at J, with 16 bases between the two ends. CDR3 protein: CAWGGPGTTYNSPLHF. In nucleotides, the CDR3 is TGTGCCTGGGGAGGACCCGGGACAACCTATAATTCACCCCTCCACTTT.

The chain has TRBV7-9 and TRBJ1-3; 8 bases align to TRBD1. CDR1 and CDR2 (germline): SEHNR, FQNEAQ (reference sequence). The CDR3 is made up of 15 amino acids. Trimming at V came to 3 bases and at J to 0 bases, leaving 1 base not matched to a gene. Here the CDR3 reads CASSLDRASGNTIYF. CDR3 nucleotides: TGTGCCAGCAGCTTGGACAGGGCCTCTGGAAACACCATATATTTT. The entire variable domain, with the rest obtained from reference TRBV7-9 and TRBJ1-3, is as follows: DTGVSQNPRHKITKRGQNVTFRCDPISEHNRLYWYRQTLGQGPEFLTYFQNEAQLEKSRLLSDRFSAERPKGSFSTLEIQRTEQGDSAMYLCASSLDRASGNTIYFGEGSWLTVV.

The chain joins TRBV6-7 to TRBJ2-2; 9 bases are shared with TRBD1. TRBV6-7 is classed as an ORF, of uncertain function. The CDR3 has 16 residues. V lost 6 bases to trimming and J lost 5 bases; unmatched junction nucleotides: 10. The CDR3 DNA is TGTGCCAGCAGAGAGAGGGACAGGGTAAGGACCGGGGAGCTGTTTTTT. The encoded protein is CASRERDRVRTGELFF.

The J gene is TRBJ1-1, the V gene TRBV27, with a weak D call TRBD1 (5 bases). Germline CDR1 reads MNHEY; CDR2 reads SMNVEV (reference sequence). The CDR3 consists of 16 residues. V gave up 2 bases and J gave up 3 bases, with 16 bases separating them. The CDR3 DNA reads TGTGCCAGCAGTTTACTGGGGACTGCACGCGACACTGAAGCTTTCTTT. This sequence encodes CASSLLGTARDTEAFF.

J is TRBJ2-5 and V is TRBV5-1; 7 bases agree with TRBD1. V lost 3 bases, J lost 7 bases, and 9 bases stayed unmatched. The CDR3 consists of 14 residues. CDR1 is SGHRS, CDR2 YFSETQ, per germline. The CDR3 region has the DNA TGCGCCAGCAGCTATGACAGGGAAATGGGGACCCAGTACTTC. It encodes CASSYDREMGTQYF.

This chain's CDR3 is CASSFYRANEKLFF. In nucleotides, the CDR3 is TGTGCCAGCAGTTTTTACAGAGCCAATGAAAAACTGTTTTTT. V usage is TRBV28 and J usage is TRBJ1-4; D unclear. This CDR3 spans 14 amino acids. Looked up from germline, CDR1 is MDHEN and CDR2 is SYDVKM. Trimming stripped 3 bases from V and 5 bases from J, with 10 bases between.

The chain has TRBV3-1 (or the pseudogene TRBV3-2) and TRBJ2-3; 10 bases agree with TRBD2. CDR1 and CDR2 from the germline V gene are LGHDT and YNNKEL (reference sequence). Germline trimming cut 3 bases from V and 3 bases from J; bases unmatched to any gene: 6. This CDR3 has 16 amino acids. CDR3 in DNA: TGTGCCAGCAGCCAGCTAGCGGGAGTGGTTACAGATACGCAGTATTTT. Protein product: CASSQLAGVVTDTQYF.

This chain uses TRBV5-4 with TRBJ2-3; D is ambiguous. Germline CDR1 is SGHNT and CDR2 is YYREEE (reference sequence). The CDR3 is made up of 15 amino acids. Between the trimmed V and J ends, which lost 3 bases and 2 bases, there was a span of 13 bases. CDR3 in amino acids: CASSSDLRFTDTQYF. Written as DNA, the CDR3 is TGTGCCAGCAGCTCCGACTTGCGGTTCACAGATACGCAGTATTTT.

V gene TRBV7-2 combines with J gene TRBJ1-1, with a weak D call TRBD1 (5 bases). Trimming stripped 5 bases from V and 3 bases from J, with 10 bases between. The CDR3 has 13 residues. Germline CDR1 is SGHTA and CDR2 is FQGNSA. CDR3 in DNA: TGTGCCAGCAGCGCTGTCAGGGACACTGAAGCTTTCTTT. It codes for CASSAVRDTEAFF.

The chain recombines TRBV5-4 with TRBJ2-1; 10 bases line up with TRBD2. The CDR3 covers 14 residues. The germline CDR1 and CDR2 sequences are SGHNT and YYREEE (reference sequence). Trimming took 1 base from V and 9 from J; bases not matched to a gene: 4. The CDR3 is CASSLTSGTGEQFF. The CDR3 DNA is TGTGCCAGCAGCTTGACTAGCGGGACGGGTGAGCAGTTCTTC.